The clone carrying this TCR beta chain was counted a few times. Its matching antigen is unknown. This entry comes from a study of Graves' ophthalmopathy and Graves' hyperthyroidism. The study's findings and limits: Discriminating ophthalmopathy from stable hyperthyroidism, a 13-signature model attained a sensitivity of about 85% and a specificity of about 81%. Blood shared most expanded thyroid clonotypes above 0.001 frequency.

The CDR3 has 14 residues. Trimming took 5 bases from V and 1 from J, leaving 12 bases between them. Over 18 months of follow-up, stable hyperthyroidism required that no ophthalmopathy appear. The authors diagnosed from clinical symptoms, serum thyroxine, TRAb, thyroid ultrasound and orbital computed tomography. RNA served as the template for amplifying TCR beta CDR3 regions. An opening RT-PCR round employed HTBI primers and preceded a second-round multiplex PCR. TCRdb passed the multiplex PCR reads through MiXCR, listing each CDR3 protein once. The sample comprises hundreds of thousands of distinct CDR3 sequences, 20% to 25% of which are singletons, and roughly 6.9% rests with the top ten.

This clonotype was obtained from a young woman with stable Graves' hyperthyroidism. Some clones in this sample may be carry-over from other donors' samples. The rearrangement links TRBV5-7 to TRBJ1-1; TRBD1 might be the D (6 bases). TRBV5-7 is given ORF status, its function remaining uncertain. The source material was peripheral blood. For the CDR3, the DNA is TGTGCCAGCAGATCAGGGGCCTGGAACACTGAAGCTTTCTTT. Protein: CASRSGAWNTEAFF.